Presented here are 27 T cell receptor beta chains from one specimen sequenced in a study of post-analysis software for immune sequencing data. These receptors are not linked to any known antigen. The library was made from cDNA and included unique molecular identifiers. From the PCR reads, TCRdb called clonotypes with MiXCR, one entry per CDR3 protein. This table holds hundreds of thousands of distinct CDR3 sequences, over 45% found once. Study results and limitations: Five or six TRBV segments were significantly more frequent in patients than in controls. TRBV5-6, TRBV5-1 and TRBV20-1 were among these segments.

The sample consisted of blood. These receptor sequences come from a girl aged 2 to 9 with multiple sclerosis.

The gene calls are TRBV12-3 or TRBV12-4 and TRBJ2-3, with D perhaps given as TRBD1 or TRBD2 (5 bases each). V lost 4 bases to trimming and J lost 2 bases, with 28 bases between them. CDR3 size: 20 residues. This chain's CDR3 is CASSSRILTEGSYFTDTQYF. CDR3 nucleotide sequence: TGTGCCAGCAGTTCTAGAATACTCACAGAGGGGTCCTACTTCACAGATACGCAGTATTTT.

CDR3 in amino acids: CASSRAVCSYNEQFF. The CDR3 DNA sequence: TGTGCCAGCAGCCGGGCGGTTTGCTCCTACAATGAGCAGTTCTTC. The rearrangement joins TRBV7-6 to TRBJ2-1; D gene uncertain. Trimming took 5 bases from V and 0 from J, leaving 11 bases between them. CDR3 size: 15 residues. The V gene's germline CDR1 is SGHVS and CDR2 FNYEAQ.

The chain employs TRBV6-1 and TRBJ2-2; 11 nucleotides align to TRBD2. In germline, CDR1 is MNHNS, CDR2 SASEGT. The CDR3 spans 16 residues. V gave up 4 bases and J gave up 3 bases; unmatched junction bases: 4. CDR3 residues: CASSALAGGDTGELFF. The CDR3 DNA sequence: TGTGCCAGCAGTGCGCTAGCGGGAGGAGACACCGGGGAGCTGTTTTTT.

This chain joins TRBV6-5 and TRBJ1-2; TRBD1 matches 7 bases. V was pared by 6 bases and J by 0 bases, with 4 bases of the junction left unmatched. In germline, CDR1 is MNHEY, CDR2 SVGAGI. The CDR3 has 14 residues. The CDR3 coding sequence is TGTGCCAGCAGGGGACAGCCAGCTAACTATGGCTACACCTTC. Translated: CASRGQPANYGYTF.

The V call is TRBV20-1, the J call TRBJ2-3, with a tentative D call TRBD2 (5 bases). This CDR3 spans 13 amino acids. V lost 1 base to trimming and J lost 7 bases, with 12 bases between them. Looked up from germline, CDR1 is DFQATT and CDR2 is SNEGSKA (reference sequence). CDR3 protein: CSARASGVNTQYF. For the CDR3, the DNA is TGCAGTGCTAGAGCGTCCGGGGTGAATACGCAGTATTTT.

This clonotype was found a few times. The CDR3 here is CASSRDPSYEQYF. Written as DNA, the CDR3 is TGTGCCAGCTCCCGGGACCCCTCCTACGAGCAGTACTTC. V gene TRBV18 combines with J gene TRBJ2-7; tentatively, D is TRBD1 or TRBD2 (5 bases each). V was trimmed by 6 bases and J by 0 bases, leaving 9 bases between them. Germline CDR1 and CDR2: KGHSH and LQKENI. The length of the CDR3 is 13 residues. The full variable domain, in which reference TRBV18 and TRBJ2-7 provide the parts outside the CDR3, is NAGVMQNPRHLVRRRGQEARLRCSPMKGHSHVYWYRQLPEEGLKFMVYLQKENIIDESGMPKERFSAEFPKEGPSILRIQQVVRGDSAAYFCASSRDPSYEQYFGPGTRLTVT.

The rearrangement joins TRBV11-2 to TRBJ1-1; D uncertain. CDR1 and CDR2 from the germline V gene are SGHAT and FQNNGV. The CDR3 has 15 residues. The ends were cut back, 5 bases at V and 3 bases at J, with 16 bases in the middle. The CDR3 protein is CASSPGSMPDTEAFF. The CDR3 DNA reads TGTGCCAGCAGCCCCGGGTCGATGCCAGACACTGAAGCTTTCTTT.

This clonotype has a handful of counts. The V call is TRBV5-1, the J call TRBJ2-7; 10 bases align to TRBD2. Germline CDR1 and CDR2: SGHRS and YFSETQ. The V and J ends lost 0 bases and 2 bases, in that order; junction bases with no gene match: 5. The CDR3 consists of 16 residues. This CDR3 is CASSLVWLAGAYEQYF. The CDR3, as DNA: TGCGCCAGCAGCTTGGTATGGCTAGCGGGAGCCTACGAGCAGTACTTC.

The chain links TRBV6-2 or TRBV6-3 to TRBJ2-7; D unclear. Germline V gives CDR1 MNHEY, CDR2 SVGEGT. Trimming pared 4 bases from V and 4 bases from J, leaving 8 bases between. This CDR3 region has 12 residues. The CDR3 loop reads CASSLYFYEQYF. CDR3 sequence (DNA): TGTGCCAGCAGTTTGTACTTTTACGAGCAGTACTTC.

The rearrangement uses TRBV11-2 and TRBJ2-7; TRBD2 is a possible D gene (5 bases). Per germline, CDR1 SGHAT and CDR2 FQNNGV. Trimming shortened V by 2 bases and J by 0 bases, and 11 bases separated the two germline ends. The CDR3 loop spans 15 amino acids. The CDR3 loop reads CASSLFSGSSYEQYF. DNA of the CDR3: TGTGCCAGCAGCTTATTCAGCGGAAGCTCCTACGAGCAGTACTTC.

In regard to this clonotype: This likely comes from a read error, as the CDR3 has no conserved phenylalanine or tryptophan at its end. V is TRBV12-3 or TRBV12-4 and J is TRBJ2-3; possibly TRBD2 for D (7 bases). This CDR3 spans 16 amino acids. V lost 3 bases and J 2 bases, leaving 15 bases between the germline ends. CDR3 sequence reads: CASSFSLAGATDTQYS. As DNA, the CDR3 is TGTGCCAGCAGTTTCTCCTTGGCGGGGGCCACAGATACGCAGTATTCT.

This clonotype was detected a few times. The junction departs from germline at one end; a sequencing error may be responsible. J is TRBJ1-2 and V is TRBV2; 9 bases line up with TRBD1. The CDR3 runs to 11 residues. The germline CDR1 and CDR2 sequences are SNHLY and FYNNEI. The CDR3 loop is CAGSTGGGYTF. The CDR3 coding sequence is TGTGCCGGCAGTACAGGGGGCGGCTACACCTTC.

The CDR3 protein is CASSQDLGARETQYF. Here the CDR3 DNA reads TGTGCCAGCAGCCAAGATCTGGGGGCCCGAGAGACCCAGTACTTC. V is TRBV3-1 and J is TRBJ2-5; TRBD1 is a possible D gene (6 bases). The CDR3 loop spans 15 amino acids. Germline V gene lookup returns CDR1 LGHDT and CDR2 YNNKEL (reference sequence). V was clipped by 0 bases and J by 4 bases, with 12 bases between them.

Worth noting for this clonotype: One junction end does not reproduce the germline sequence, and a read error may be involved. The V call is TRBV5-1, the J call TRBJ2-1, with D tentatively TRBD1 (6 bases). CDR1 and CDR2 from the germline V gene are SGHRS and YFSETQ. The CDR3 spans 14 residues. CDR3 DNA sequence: TGTGCCAGCAGCTTGCGACAGGCCTACAATGAGCAGTTCTTC. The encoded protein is CASSLRQAYNEQFF.

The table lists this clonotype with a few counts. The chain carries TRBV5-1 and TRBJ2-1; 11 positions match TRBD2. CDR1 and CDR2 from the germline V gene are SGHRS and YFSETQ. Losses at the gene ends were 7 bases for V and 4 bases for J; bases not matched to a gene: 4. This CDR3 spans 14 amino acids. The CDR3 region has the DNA TGCGCCAGCGCCGGGACTAGCGGTTACAATGAGCAGTTCTTC. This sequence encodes CASAGTSGYNEQFF.

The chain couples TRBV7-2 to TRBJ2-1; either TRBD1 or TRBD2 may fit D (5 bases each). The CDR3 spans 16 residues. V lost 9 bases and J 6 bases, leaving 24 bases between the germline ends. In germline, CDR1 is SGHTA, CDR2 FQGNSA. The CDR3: CASYSKGTFPSNEQFF. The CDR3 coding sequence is TGTGCCAGTTATAGCAAAGGGACGTTCCCTAGCAATGAGCAGTTCTTC.

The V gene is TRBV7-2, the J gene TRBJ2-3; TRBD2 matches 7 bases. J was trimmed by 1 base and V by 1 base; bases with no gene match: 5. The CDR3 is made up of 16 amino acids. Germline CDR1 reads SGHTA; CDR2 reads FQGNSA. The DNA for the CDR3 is TGTGCCAGCAGCTTAGAGCGGGGAGGGGGCACAGATACGCAGTATTTT. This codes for CASSLERGGGTDTQYF.

DNA for the CDR3: TGCAGCGTTTTAGTCGGTTATAGCAATCAGCCCCAGCATTTT. Protein sequence: CSVLVGYSNQPQHF. The gene calls are TRBV29-1 and TRBJ1-5, with no clear D. V lost 5 bases and J 0 bases, leaving 11 bases between the germline ends. This CDR3 comprises 14 residues. The germline gives CDR1 SQVTM, CDR2 ANQGSEA.

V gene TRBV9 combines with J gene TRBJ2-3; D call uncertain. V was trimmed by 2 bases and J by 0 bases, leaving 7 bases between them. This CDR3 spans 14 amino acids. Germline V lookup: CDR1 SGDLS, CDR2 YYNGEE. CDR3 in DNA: TGTGCCAGCAGCGTCAAAGGGAGCACAGATACGCAGTATTTT. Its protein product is CASSVKGSTDTQYF.

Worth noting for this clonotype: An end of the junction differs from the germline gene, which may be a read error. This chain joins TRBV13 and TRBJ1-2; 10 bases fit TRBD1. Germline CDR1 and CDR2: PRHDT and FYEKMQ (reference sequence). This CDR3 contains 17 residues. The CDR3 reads CASSGDDQRQGALGYTF. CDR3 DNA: TGCGCCAGCAGCGGGGACGACCAACGACAGGGGGCGCTTGGCTACACCTTC.

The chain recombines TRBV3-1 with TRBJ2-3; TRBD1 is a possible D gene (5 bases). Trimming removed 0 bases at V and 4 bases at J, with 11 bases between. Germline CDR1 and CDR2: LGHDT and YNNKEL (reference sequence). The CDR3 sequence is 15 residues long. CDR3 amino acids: CASSQEGLTADTQYF. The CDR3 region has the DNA TGTGCCAGCAGCCAAGAGGGGCTAACGGCAGATACGCAGTATTTT.

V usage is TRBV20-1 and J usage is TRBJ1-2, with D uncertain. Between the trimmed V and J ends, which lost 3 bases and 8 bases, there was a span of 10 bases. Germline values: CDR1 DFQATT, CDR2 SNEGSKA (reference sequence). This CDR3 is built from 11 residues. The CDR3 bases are TGCAGTGCTAGCCCGGAGTGGGGCTACACCTTC. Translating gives CSASPEWGYTF.

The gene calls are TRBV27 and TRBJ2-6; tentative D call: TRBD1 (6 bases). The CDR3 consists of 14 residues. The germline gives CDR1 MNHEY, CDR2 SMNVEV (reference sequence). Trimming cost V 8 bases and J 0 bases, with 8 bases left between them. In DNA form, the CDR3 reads TGTGCCAGCGGGGACATCTCTGGGGCCAACGTCCTGACTTTC. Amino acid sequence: CASGDISGANVLTF.

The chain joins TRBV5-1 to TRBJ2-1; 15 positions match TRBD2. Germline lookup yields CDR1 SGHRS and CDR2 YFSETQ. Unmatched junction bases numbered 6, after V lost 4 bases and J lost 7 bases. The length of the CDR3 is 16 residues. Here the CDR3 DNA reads TGCGCCAGCAGCCTACCGGGACTAGCGGGAGGTAATGAGCAGTTCTTC. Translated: CASSLPGLAGGNEQFF.

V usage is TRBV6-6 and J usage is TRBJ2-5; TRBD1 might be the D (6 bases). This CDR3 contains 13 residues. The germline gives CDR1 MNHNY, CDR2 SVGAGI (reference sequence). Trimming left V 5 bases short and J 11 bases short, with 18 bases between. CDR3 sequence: CASSLPDSLEQYF. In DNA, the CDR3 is TGTGCCAGCAGTCTACCGGACAGTCTTGAGCAGTACTTC.

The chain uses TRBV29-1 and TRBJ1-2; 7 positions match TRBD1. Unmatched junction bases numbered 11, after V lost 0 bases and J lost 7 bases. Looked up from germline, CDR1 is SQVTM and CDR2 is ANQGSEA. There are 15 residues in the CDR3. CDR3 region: CSVEEGDSPWGGYTF. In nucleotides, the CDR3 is TGCAGCGTTGAAGAGGGGGACAGCCCGTGGGGTGGCTACACCTTC.

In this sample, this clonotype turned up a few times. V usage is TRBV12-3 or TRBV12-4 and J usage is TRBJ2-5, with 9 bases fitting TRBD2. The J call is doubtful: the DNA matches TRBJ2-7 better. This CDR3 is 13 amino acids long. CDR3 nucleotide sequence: TGTGCCAGCACGCGGGAGGGTTGGTACGAGCAGTACTTC. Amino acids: CASTREGWYEQYF.